What follows are 8 T cell receptor beta chains derived from one specimen sequenced in a study of blood T cell repertoires in COVID-19. The table came from immunoSEQ multiplex PCR; TCRdb's copy has only in-frame clones and leaves some out. The sample holds approximately 190,000 clones, about 80% seen once. Sequenced sample: peripheral blood. The receptors were gathered from a young man with active or convalescent COVID-19.

The chain combines TRBV24-1 with TRBJ2-5; 11 bases align to TRBD2. The CDR3 sequence is 20 residues long. CDR1 and CDR2 (germline): KGHDR, SFDVKD. Germline trimming cut 2 bases from V and 4 bases from J; bases unmatched to any gene: 17. Written as DNA, the CDR3 is TGTGCCACCAGTGATTCGACATTAGCGGGAGGGCCTAATAAACGAGAGACCCAGTACTTC. Its protein is CATSDSTLAGGPNKRETQYF.

V usage is TRBV5-5 and J usage is TRBJ2-3, with 9 nucleotides matching TRBD2. The trim removed 1 base at V and 0 bases at J, leaving 3 bases unmatched. The germline gives CDR1 SGHKS, CDR2 YYEKEE (reference sequence). The CDR3 sequence is 16 residues long. The CDR3 DNA is TGTGCCAGCAGCTTGTCGACTAGCGGTAGCACAGATACGCAGTATTTT. Translating it yields CASSLSTSGSTDTQYF. The full variable domain, with the rest looked up from reference TRBV5-5 and TRBJ2-3, is DAGVTQSPTHLIKTRGQQVTLRCSPISGHKSVSWYQQVLGQGPQFIFQYYEKEERGRGNFPDRFSARQFPNYSSELNVNALLLGDSALYLCASSLSTSGSTDTQYFGPGTRLTVL.

This chain links TRBV5-1 with TRBJ1-4; 7 nucleotides align to TRBD1. CDR3 length: 20 residues. J was trimmed by 3 bases and V by 3 bases; bases with no gene match: 20. Germline lookup yields CDR1 SGHRS and CDR2 YFSETQ. In DNA form, the CDR3 reads TGCGCCAGCAGCTCTCCCGGTGGCCAGGGGGGAGGTACGCCTAATGAAAAACTGTTTTTT. It yields the protein CASSSPGGQGGGTPNEKLFF.

This chain joins TRBV7-2 and TRBJ1-5; no reliable D call. Germline-derived CDR1 and CDR2 are SGHTA and FQGNSA. The CDR3 loop spans 16 amino acids. V dropped 1 base and J dropped 3 bases, with 13 bases sitting between them. CDR3 coding DNA: TGTGCCAGCAGCTTAGAGGTTGGGCGCACCAATCAGCCCCAGCATTTT. As protein: CASSLEVGRTNQPQHF.

V and J are TRBV6-4 and TRBJ2-1; TRBD2 matches 11 bases. Germline CDR1 MRHNA, CDR2 SNTAGT. CDR3 length: 14 residues. Germline trimming cut 3 bases from V and 10 bases from J; bases unmatched to any gene: 5. The CDR3 DNA is TGTGCCAGCAGTGAGCTAGCGGGGGGAGGGGAGCAGTTCTTC. Translating gives CASSELAGGGEQFF.

This clone turned up a few times. The chain is built from TRBV4-1 and TRBJ1-6; 9 nucleotides agree with TRBD1. CDR3 size: 15 residues. Germline CDR1 is MGHRA and CDR2 is YSYEKL. V lost 4 bases and J lost 6; bases outside the gene matches: 4. The CDR3 is CASSRPTGGNSPLHF. CDR3 nucleotide sequence: TGCGCCAGCAGCCGCCCGACAGGGGGTAATTCACCCCTCCACTTT.

V usage is TRBV11-3 and J usage is TRBJ2-7; 9 nucleotides line up with TRBD1. V trimming: 1 base; J trimming: 4 bases; junction bases outside the gene matches: 8. The CDR3 has 16 residues. Germline values: CDR1 SGHNT, CDR2 YENEEA. The CDR3 region has the DNA TGTGCCAGCAGCTTAGCCTTCGGGACAGGGCCGTACGAGCAGTACTTC. Protein: CASSLAFGTGPYEQYF.

The genes are TRBV6-1 and TRBJ1-4, with D possibly being TRBD1 (5 bases). Between the trimmed V and J ends, which lost 2 bases and 1 base, there was a span of 14 bases. The length of the CDR3 is 17 residues. Germline V gene sequence: CDR1 MNHNS, CDR2 SASEGT. The CDR3 sequence: CASSESPGPITNEKLFF. CDR3 DNA: TGTGCCAGCAGTGAATCCCCAGGGCCTATAACTAATGAAAAACTGTTTTTT.